These 9 T cell receptor beta chains share one sample of origin, sequenced in a study of T-cell reconstitution after alpha-beta-depleted transplantation in children. Construction of the TCRbeta library involved unique molecular identifiers. TCRdb re-called the PCR reads through MiXCR, storing one row per CDR3 protein. The sample lists 300,000 to 350,000 distinct CDR3 sequences, 23% occurring once. The material was PBMCs, mostly from graft donor cells, obtained 180 days after TCRalphabeta/CD19-depleted stem cell transplant. The receptors originated from a male patient aged 5 to 17 who had a stem cell transplant for acute lymphoblastic leukemia, so the T cells may come from the graft donor.

This clonotype was seen many times. The chain links TRBV5-1 to TRBJ2-2, with D uncertain. In germline, CDR1 is SGHRS, CDR2 YFSETQ. Trimming took 4 bases from V and 4 from J, leaving 11 bases between them. The CDR3 contains 14 residues. The CDR3 sequence: CASSPHPSTGELFF. Written as DNA, the CDR3 is TGCGCCAGCAGCCCCCACCCTAGCACCGGGGAGCTGTTTTTT.

This clonotype appeared a few times. V usage is TRBV6-1 and J usage is TRBJ1-5, with 7 bases identical to TRBD1. Per germline, CDR1 MNHNS and CDR2 SASEGT. This CDR3 spans 16 amino acids. The V segment lost 6 bases and the J segment 1 base; nucleotides outside the gene matches: 9. The CDR3 DNA reads TGTGCCAGCAGCGCCCTCAGGGGGGCGAGCAATCAGCCCCAGCATTTT. As protein: CASSALRGASNQPQHF.

This clonotype has more than one count but fewer than ten. The J gene is TRBJ1-5, the V gene TRBV12-3 or TRBV12-4; TRBD1 matches 7 bases. The CDR3 length is 14 residues. The V and J ends lost 6 bases and 2 bases, in that order; junction bases with no gene match: 4. The CDR3 sequence is CASRLTGRNQPQHF. CDR3 in DNA: TGTGCCAGCAGACTGACAGGGCGCAATCAGCCCCAGCATTTT.

In its sample, this clonotype was seen many times. The V and J genes are TRBV20-1 and TRBJ1-5, with D perhaps TRBD1 (5 bases). Trimming removed 0 bases at V and 7 bases at J, with 10 bases between. Germline CDR1 is DFQATT and CDR2 is SNEGSKA (reference sequence). This CDR3 has 13 amino acids. The CDR3 spells CSARDRGRQPQHF. CDR3 nucleotides: TGCAGTGCTAGAGATAGGGGAAGGCAGCCCCAGCATTTT.

The genes are TRBV7-9 and TRBJ2-1; D unclear. The CDR3 has 12 amino acids. Germline assignment: CDR1 SEHNR and CDR2 FQNEAQ (reference sequence). Trimming shortened V by 5 bases and J by 8 bases, and 10 bases separated the two germline ends. The CDR3 DNA sequence: TGTGCCAGCAGCGATACTGTAGATGAGCAGTTCTTC. This gives the protein CASSDTVDEQFF.

The chain couples TRBV7-9 to TRBJ2-5; TRBD1 matches at 9 bases. CDR1 is SEHNR, CDR2 FQNEAQ, per germline (reference sequence). J lost 6 bases, V lost 5 bases, and 10 bases had no gene match. This CDR3 is built from 15 residues. DNA of the CDR3: TGTGCCAGCAGCCAAGCCACAGGGGGCGAGAAGACCCAGTACTTC. This gives the protein CASSQATGGEKTQYF.

This clonotype was seen many times. V and J are TRBV7-2 and TRBJ2-5; tentative D call: TRBD1 (6 bases). This CDR3 spans 16 amino acids. Trimming pared 1 base from V and 0 bases from J, leaving 12 bases between. CDR1 and CDR2 (germline): SGHTA, FQGNSA. The CDR3 DNA reads TGTGCCAGCAGCTTAGTTGGGACACAGTACCAAGAGACCCAGTACTTC. This codes for CASSLVGTQYQETQYF. The whole variable domain, remainder taken from reference TRBV7-2 and TRBJ2-5, is GAGVSQSPSNKVTEKGKDVELRCDPISGHTALYWYRQSLGQGLEFLIYFQGNSAPDKSGLPSDRFSAERTGGSVSTLTIQRTQQEDSAVYLCASSLVGTQYQETQYFGPGTRLLVL.

This clonotype was found a few times. V usage is TRBV27 and J usage is TRBJ2-7; TRBD1 matches at 9 bases. Per the germline V gene, CDR1 is MNHEY and CDR2 is SMNVEV (reference sequence). The junction had 5 bases not matched to a gene; V was cut back by 0 bases and J by 2 bases. This CDR3 has 16 amino acids. The CDR3: CASSLSWTGVTYEQYF. The DNA of the CDR3 is TGTGCCAGCAGTTTATCGTGGACAGGGGTGACCTACGAGCAGTACTTC.

This chain connects TRBV7-8 to TRBJ1-5; D is unresolved. V was shortened by 1 base and J by 6 bases, with 10 bases between the two germline ends. Germline loops: CDR1 SGHVS, CDR2 FQNEAQ. The CDR3 has 14 residues. The chain's CDR3 is CASSLGWGAQPQHF. The CDR3 DNA sequence: TGTGCCAGCAGCTTAGGGTGGGGTGCTCAGCCCCAGCATTTT.